The 30 T cell receptor beta chains below come from one sample, sequenced in a study of T cell repertoires in cytomegalovirus infection. TCRdb redid the calling of the reads with MiXCR, one entry per CDR3 protein. The table has hundreds of thousands of distinct CDR3 sequences, 17% seen once. The specimen was PBMCs. These receptors came from a human donor in good health (CMV status not recorded). Some clones in this sample may be carry-over from other donors' samples.

This clonotype was picked up a small number of times. The chain recombines TRBV20-1 with TRBJ1-1; D possibly corresponds to TRBD1 (6 bases). Trimming cost V 0 bases and J 3 bases, with 14 bases left between them. In germline, CDR1 is DFQATT, CDR2 SNEGSKA (reference sequence). The CDR3 is made up of 15 amino acids. CDR3 in DNA: TGCAGTGCTAGAGATCTTGGAGGGGGAGACACTGAAGCTTTCTTT. Encoded protein: CSARDLGGGDTEAFF.

CDR3 amino acids: CASKEGQGGTEAFF. Written as DNA, the CDR3 is TGTGCCAGTAAAGAGGGACAGGGAGGAACTGAAGCTTTCTTT. J is TRBJ1-1 and V is TRBV19; 9 nucleotides align to TRBD1. The CDR3 runs 14 residues. J lost 5 bases, V lost 7 bases, and 8 bases had no gene match. Looked up from germline, CDR1 is LNHDA and CDR2 is SQIVND (reference sequence).

The chain employs TRBV20-1 and TRBJ2-1; 9 bases are shared with TRBD1. The CDR3 is made up of 16 amino acids. Germline lookup yields CDR1 DFQATT and CDR2 SNEGSKA (reference sequence). V shed 6 bases and J 7 bases; nucleotides not matched to a gene: 16. CDR3 protein: CSASLLRTGVWNEQFF. The CDR3 DNA reads TGCAGTGCCAGCCTTCTAAGGACAGGGGTTTGGAATGAGCAGTTCTTC.

This clonotype was observed many times. V is TRBV7-2 and J is TRBJ2-1; TRBD1 aligns across 8 bases. Germline V CDR1 and CDR2: SGHTA, FQGNSA. V lost 6 bases, J lost 9 bases, and 10 bases stayed unmatched. The CDR3 consists of 14 residues. CDR3 protein: CASSPRQGRGEQFF. For the CDR3, the DNA is TGTGCCAGCAGTCCTCGACAGGGGCGAGGTGAGCAGTTCTTC.

This clonotype came up many times. The chain recombines TRBV7-2 with TRBJ2-1; D remains unclear. This CDR3 is built from 15 residues. V was trimmed by 4 bases and J by 8 bases, leaving 18 bases between them. Per germline, CDR1 SGHTA and CDR2 FQGNSA. The CDR3: CASSWKVGYWDEQFF. For the CDR3, the DNA is TGTGCCAGCAGCTGGAAAGTGGGATATTGGGATGAGCAGTTCTTC.

This clonotype was seen repeatedly, ten times or more. The V and J genes are TRBV7-9 and TRBJ1-3, with a possible D match to TRBD1 (5 bases). The CDR3 is 17 amino acids. The V gene's germline CDR1 is SEHNR and CDR2 FQNEAQ (reference sequence). Trimming pared 3 bases from V and 4 bases from J, leaving 19 bases between. The CDR3 here is CASSFNPPGRTGNTIYF. DNA of the CDR3: TGTGCCAGCAGCTTTAACCCCCCAGGGAGAACCGGAAACACCATATATTTT.

The table lists this clonotype with a few counts. The chain combines TRBV6-5 with TRBJ1-4; perhaps TRBD1 as D (5 bases). Germline CDR1 and CDR2: MNHEY and SVGAGI. Trimming stripped 2 bases from V and 10 bases from J, with 20 bases between. The CDR3 has 16 amino acids. In nucleotides, the CDR3 is TGTGCCAGCAGTTACCGACGTCCCCAGGGCTTGGCAAAACTGTTTTTT. Translated: CASSYRRPQGLAKLFF.

This clonotype was recorded many times. The gene calls are TRBV11-2 and TRBJ2-5; maybe TRBD1 (6 bases). This CDR3 has 18 residues. V lost 4 bases to trimming and J lost 5 bases, with 26 bases between them. The germline V gene encodes CDR1 SGHAT and CDR2 FQNNGV. The CDR3 is CASSSTLVTGQFGETQYF. CDR3 sequence (DNA): TGTGCCAGCAGCTCTACGTTAGTAACAGGACAGTTTGGGGAGACCCAGTACTTC.

This clonotype was seen at least ten times. The chain couples TRBV12-3 or TRBV12-4 to TRBJ1-1, with D possibly TRBD1 on 5 matching bases. Trimming took off 3 bases at V and 4 bases at J, with 9 bases between the two ends. This CDR3 region has 13 residues. The CDR3 region has the DNA TGTGCCAGCAGTTTTTCAGGGAGCACTGAAGCTTTCTTT. This codes for CASSFSGSTEAFF.

This clonotype was seen repeatedly, ten times or more. The V call is TRBV7-9, the J call TRBJ2-5; possible D gene TRBD2, 6 bases. V lost 3 bases and J 4 bases, leaving 9 bases between the germline ends. This CDR3 is built from 13 residues. Germline V gives CDR1 SEHNR, CDR2 FQNEAQ (reference sequence). The CDR3 here is CASSFLGGETQYF. The CDR3 DNA follows: TGTGCCAGCAGCTTTCTGGGAGGAGAGACCCAGTACTTC.

The table lists this clonotype with many counts. The chain employs TRBV7-2 and TRBJ1-4; D uncertain. The germline gives CDR1 SGHTA, CDR2 FQGNSA. The CDR3 runs 16 residues. The V gene lost 5 bases and the J gene lost 8 bases, with 21 bases spanning the gap. The chain's CDR3 is CASSRQSGSVGEKLFF. The CDR3 DNA follows: TGTGCCAGCAGCCGTCAGTCGGGGAGTGTAGGAGAAAAACTGTTTTTT. Complete variable domain (other parts from reference TRBV7-2 and TRBJ1-4): GAGVSQSPSNKVTEKGKDVELRCDPISGHTALYWYRQSLGQGLEFLIYFQGNSAPDKSGLPSDRFSAERTGGSVSTLTIQRTQQEDSAVYLCASSRQSGSVGEKLFFGSGTQLSVL.

The sample holds many counts of this clonotype. The rearrangement links TRBV7-2 to TRBJ1-1; D call uncertain. Germline CDR1 and CDR2: SGHTA and FQGNSA. The CDR3 runs to 14 residues. Trimming pared 3 bases from V and 4 bases from J, leaving 12 bases between. The DNA of the CDR3 is TGTGCCAGCAGCTTTCGAAACAGAGCCACTGAAGCTTTCTTT. Its protein is CASSFRNRATEAFF.

The J gene is TRBJ2-3, the V gene TRBV28; 7 bases agree with TRBD2. V lost 4 bases and J lost 5; bases outside the gene matches: 12. This CDR3 comprises 16 residues. Germline V gives CDR1 MDHEN, CDR2 SYDVKM. The CDR3, as DNA: TGTGCCAGCAGTTCGCCGACGCCGGGGGAGGGAGATACGCAGTATTTT. This codes for CASSSPTPGEGDTQYF.

This clonotype was found many times. The V gene is TRBV7-2, the J gene TRBJ2-7, with TRBD1 matching 10 bases. Unmatched junction bases numbered 5, after V lost 10 bases and J lost 2 bases. Germline V gene lookup returns CDR1 SGHTA and CDR2 FQGNSA. The CDR3 sequence is 13 residues long. CDR3 region: CATVDRGTYEQYF. The CDR3 DNA follows: TGTGCCACCGTGGACAGGGGGACCTACGAGCAGTACTTC.

This clonotype was recorded a few times. V gene TRBV28 combines with J gene TRBJ2-7; 10 bases match TRBD2. The J segment lost 3 bases and the V segment lost 2 bases, leaving 19 bases of the junction unmatched. CDR1 and CDR2 (germline): MDHEN, SYDVKM. This CDR3 region has 20 residues. The CDR3 DNA follows: TGTGCCAGCAGTTTACGGCAATGGTTTGGATTAGCGGGGGGCTTCTACGAGCAGTACTTC. Translation: CASSLRQWFGLAGGFYEQYF.

The sample holds many counts of this clonotype. V gene TRBV12-3 or TRBV12-4 combines with J gene TRBJ2-2; the match to TRBD1 covers 9 bases. The CDR3 extends over 16 amino acids. The trim removed 7 bases at V and 5 bases at J, leaving 11 bases unmatched. CDR3 coding DNA: TGTGCCAGCACCCTGTCTGGGACAGGGCGAACCGGGGAGCTGTTTTTT. Translated, it gives CASTLSGTGRTGELFF.

This clonotype was seen many times. The J gene is TRBJ1-1, the V gene TRBV5-1; D unresolved. Trimming removed 0 bases at V and 8 bases at J, with 20 bases between. Germline assignment: CDR1 SGHRS and CDR2 YFSETQ. The CDR3 sequence is 16 residues long. The CDR3 nucleotides are TGCGCCAGCAGCTTGGAGGAGGGTTCTCCCGCCCCCGAAGCTTTCTTT. Amino acid sequence: CASSLEEGSPAPEAFF.

This chain links TRBV14 with TRBJ1-1; no definite D call. Between the trimmed V and J ends, which lost 5 bases and 3 bases, there was a span of 7 bases. CDR1 and CDR2 (germline): SGHDN, FVKESK. CDR3 length: 12 amino acids. The CDR3 is CASSDGYTEAFF. CDR3 sequence (DNA): TGTGCCAGCAGCGACGGTTACACTGAAGCTTTCTTT.

This chain links TRBV6-5 with TRBJ2-7; 9 positions agree with TRBD1. Trimming cost V 4 bases and J 0 bases; bases outside gene matches: 10. The CDR3 length is 17 residues. Germline CDR1 is MNHEY and CDR2 is SVGAGI. CDR3 in amino acids: CASSFRTGARGSYEQYF. CDR3 in DNA: TGTGCCAGCAGTTTCAGGACAGGGGCGAGGGGCTCCTACGAGCAGTACTTC.

In its sample, this clonotype was seen once. The chain couples TRBV7-2 to TRBJ1-6; D not certain. Trimming removed 0 bases from V and 10 bases from J, with 10 bases in between. Germline V lookup: CDR1 SGHTA, CDR2 FQGNSA. The CDR3 length is 14 residues. The CDR3 bases are TGTGCCAGCAGCTTAGCCCCGGGCCGGTCACCCCTCCACTTT. Residues: CASSLAPGRSPLHF.

Many counts were recorded for this clonotype. One end of the junction does not line up with germline, which may come from a read error. The V gene is TRBV7-2, the J gene TRBJ1-1; D is unresolved. Germline CDR1 reads SGHTA; CDR2 reads FQGNSA. The CDR3 extends over 16 amino acids. In nucleotides, the CDR3 is TGTGCCAGCAGCCTAGCCGCCCGGAAGGCAAGCACTGAAGCTTTCTTT. This translates into CASSLAARKASTEAFF.

This clonotype turned up a few times. The chain recombines TRBV28 with TRBJ1-5; D is possibly TRBD1 (6 bases). V was pared by 8 bases and J by 2 bases, with 10 bases between. The CDR3 spans 13 residues. Germline-derived CDR1 and CDR2 are MDHEN and SYDVKM. The CDR3 is CASGGRGNQPQHF. CDR3 bases: TGTGCCAGCGGGGGGCGAGGCAATCAGCCCCAGCATTTT.

This clonotype was detected once. The chain recombines TRBV6-1 with TRBJ1-1; 9 bases map to TRBD1. The V gene end was trimmed by 10 bases and the J gene end by 3 bases; junction bases not matched to a gene: 12. The germline gives CDR1 MNHNS, CDR2 SASEGT. The CDR3 contains 15 residues. The DNA of the CDR3 is TGTGCCATCCCTGGGGACAGGGTTCTCGACACTGAAGCTTTCTTT. This sequence encodes CAIPGDRVLDTEAFF.

The V gene is TRBV18, the J gene TRBJ1-3; TRBD1 is a possible D gene (5 bases). The CDR3 runs to 13 residues. Trimming pared 3 bases from V and 7 bases from J, leaving 10 bases between. The germline V gene has CDR1 KGHSH and CDR2 LQKENI. The CDR3 loop reads CASSPPTGNTIYF. Written as DNA, the CDR3 is TGTGCCAGCTCACCTCCCACAGGCAACACCATATATTTT.

This clonotype was counted ten times or more. In DNA form, the CDR3 reads TGTGCCAGCAGCTTAAAAGTTTCAGGGGGAGTCACTGAAGCTTTCTTT. Translation gives CASSLKVSGGVTEAFF. The chain couples TRBV7-9 to TRBJ1-1, with TRBD1 matching 7 bases. CDR1 and CDR2 (germline): SEHNR, FQNEAQ (reference sequence). The CDR3 consists of 16 residues. J lost 4 bases, V lost 2 bases, and 10 bases had no gene match.

The CDR3 protein is CASSRILGGSETQYF. The DNA of the CDR3 is TGTGCCAGCAGCCGGATCCTAGGGGGTAGTGAGACCCAGTACTTC. The V and J genes are TRBV28 and TRBJ2-5, with D tentatively TRBD1 (6 bases). V was trimmed by 6 bases and J by 5 bases, leaving 19 bases between them. This CDR3 comprises 15 residues. Looked up from germline, CDR1 is MDHEN and CDR2 is SYDVKM.

The chain employs TRBV4-1 and TRBJ2-3; D unclear. Per the germline V gene, CDR1 is MGHRA and CDR2 is YSYEKL. The CDR3 has 13 residues. With 3 bases removed from V and 8 bases from J, the gap between germline ends came to 12 bases. CDR3 residues: CASSQAKDGTQYF. The CDR3 DNA sequence: TGCGCCAGCAGCCAGGCAAAGGATGGTACGCAGTATTTT.

The chain links TRBV20-1 to TRBJ2-2; 8 bases align to TRBD2. The ends lost 1 base at V and 6 bases at J; junction bases unmatched: 4. Germline V gene sequence: CDR1 DFQATT, CDR2 SNEGSKA (reference sequence). This CDR3 has 14 amino acids. The CDR3 DNA sequence: TGCAGTGCTAGAGCGGGGGGGCTCGCCGGGGAGCTGTTTTTT. Translating gives CSARAGGLAGELFF.

As regards this clonotype: A read error may explain this, as a much larger clone is one base away. The genes are TRBV7-2 and TRBJ1-2; TRBD1 agrees at 8 bases. CDR1 and CDR2 (germline): SGHTA, FQGNSA. The CDR3 runs to 15 residues. The junction had 4 bases not matched to a gene; V was cut back by 1 base and J by 3 bases. The CDR3 loop is CASSLGPGQDYGYTF. In nucleotides, the CDR3 is TGTGCCAGCAGCTTAGGGCCGGGACAGGACTATGGCTACACCTTC.

The V call is TRBV10-3, the J call TRBJ2-1; the D gene is possibly TRBD1 (5 bases). Trimming removed 4 bases at V and 9 bases at J, with 10 bases between. CDR1 is ENHRY, CDR2 SYGVKD, per germline. The CDR3 spans 12 residues. The CDR3, as DNA: TGTGCCATCAGTGGTCAAGGGGTTGAGCAGTTCTTC. Amino acids: CAISGQGVEQFF.